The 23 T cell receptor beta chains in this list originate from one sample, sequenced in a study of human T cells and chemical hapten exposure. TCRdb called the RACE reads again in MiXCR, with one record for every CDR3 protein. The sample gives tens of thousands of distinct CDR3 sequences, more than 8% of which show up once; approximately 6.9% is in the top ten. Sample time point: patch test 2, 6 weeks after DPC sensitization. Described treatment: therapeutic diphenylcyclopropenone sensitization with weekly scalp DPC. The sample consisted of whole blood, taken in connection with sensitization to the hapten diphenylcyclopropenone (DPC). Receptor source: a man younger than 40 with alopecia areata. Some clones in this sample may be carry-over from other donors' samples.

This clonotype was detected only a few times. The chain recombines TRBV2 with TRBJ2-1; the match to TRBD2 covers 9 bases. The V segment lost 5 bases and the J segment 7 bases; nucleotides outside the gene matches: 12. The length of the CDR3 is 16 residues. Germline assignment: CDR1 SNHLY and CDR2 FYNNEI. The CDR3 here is CASSRSGGRVVNEQFF. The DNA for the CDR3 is TGTGCCAGCAGTCGGTCCGGCGGGAGGGTAGTTAATGAGCAGTTCTTC.

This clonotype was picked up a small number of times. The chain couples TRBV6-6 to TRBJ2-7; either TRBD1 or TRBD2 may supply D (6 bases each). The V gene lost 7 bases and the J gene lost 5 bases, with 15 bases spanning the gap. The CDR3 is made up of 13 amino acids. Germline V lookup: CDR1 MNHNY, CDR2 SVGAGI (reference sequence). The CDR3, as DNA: TGTGCCAGCACCGACGACGGGGGCGACGAGCAGTACTTC. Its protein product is CASTDDGGDEQYF.

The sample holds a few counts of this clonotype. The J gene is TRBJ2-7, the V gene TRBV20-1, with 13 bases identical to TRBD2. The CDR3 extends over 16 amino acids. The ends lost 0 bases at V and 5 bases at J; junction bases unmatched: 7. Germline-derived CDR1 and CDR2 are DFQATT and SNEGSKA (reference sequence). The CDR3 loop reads CSARDRTSGSMNEQYF. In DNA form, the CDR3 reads TGCAGTGCTAGAGATAGGACTAGCGGGAGTATGAACGAGCAGTACTTC.

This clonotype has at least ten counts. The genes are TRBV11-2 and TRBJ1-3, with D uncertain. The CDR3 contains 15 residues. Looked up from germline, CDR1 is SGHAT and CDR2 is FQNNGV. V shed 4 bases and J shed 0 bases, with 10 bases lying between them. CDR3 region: CASSSITSSGNTIYF. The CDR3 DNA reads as TGTGCCAGCAGCTCCATCACCAGCTCTGGAAACACCATATATTTT. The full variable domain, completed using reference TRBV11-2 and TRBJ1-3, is EAGVAQSPRYKIIEKRQSVAFWCNPISGHATLYWYQQILGQGPKLLIQFQNNGVVDDSQLPKDRFSAERLKGVDSTLKIQPAKLEDSAVYLCASSSITSSGNTIYFGEGSWLTVV.

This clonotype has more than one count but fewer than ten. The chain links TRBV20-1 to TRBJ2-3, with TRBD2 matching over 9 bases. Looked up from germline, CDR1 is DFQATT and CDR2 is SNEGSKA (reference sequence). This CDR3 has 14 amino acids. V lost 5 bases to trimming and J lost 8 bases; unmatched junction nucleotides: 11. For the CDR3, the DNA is TGCAGTGCTCCCCTTGCGGGGGGGCCTTTTACGCAGTATTTT. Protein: CSAPLAGGPFTQYF.

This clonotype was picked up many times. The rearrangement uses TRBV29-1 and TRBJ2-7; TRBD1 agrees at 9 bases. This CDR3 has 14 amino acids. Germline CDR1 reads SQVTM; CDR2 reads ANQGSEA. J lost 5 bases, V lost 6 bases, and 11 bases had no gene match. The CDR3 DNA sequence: TGCAGCGTGGACCCCGGGACAGGGCCCCACGAGCAGTACTTC. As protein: CSVDPGTGPHEQYF.

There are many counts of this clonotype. The CDR3 sequence: CASSFTSGSHNEQFF. The CDR3 nucleotides read TGTGCCAGCAGCTTTACTAGCGGGAGTCACAATGAGCAGTTCTTC. The V and J genes are TRBV11-2 and TRBJ2-1, with 11 bases fitting TRBD2. Unmatched junction bases numbered 3, after V lost 3 bases and J lost 5 bases. The CDR3 covers 15 residues. Germline CDR1 is SGHAT and CDR2 is FQNNGV.

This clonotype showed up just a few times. This CDR3 reads CASSLGDRGFAFF. Written as DNA, the CDR3 is TGTGCCAGCAGTTTAGGGGACAGGGGGTTTGCTTTCTTT. This chain connects TRBV12-3 or TRBV12-4 to TRBJ1-1, with TRBD1 matching 11 bases. This CDR3 spans 13 amino acids. V shed 1 base and J 11 bases; nucleotides not matched to a gene: 3.

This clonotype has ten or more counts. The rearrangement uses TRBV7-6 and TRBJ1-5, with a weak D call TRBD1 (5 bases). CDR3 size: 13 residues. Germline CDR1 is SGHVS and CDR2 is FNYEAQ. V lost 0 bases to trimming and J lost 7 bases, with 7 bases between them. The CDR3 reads CASSLAQGQPQHF. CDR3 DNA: TGTGCCAGCAGCTTAGCGCAGGGCCAGCCCCAGCATTTT.

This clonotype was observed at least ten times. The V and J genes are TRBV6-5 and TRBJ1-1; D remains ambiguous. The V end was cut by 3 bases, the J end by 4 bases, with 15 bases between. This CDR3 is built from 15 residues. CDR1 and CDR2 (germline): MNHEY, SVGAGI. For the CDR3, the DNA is TGTGCCAGCAGTTATTCTTTTACCAGCTTCACTGAAGCTTTCTTT. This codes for CASSYSFTSFTEAFF.

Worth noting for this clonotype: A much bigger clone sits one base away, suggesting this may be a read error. This CDR3 reads CSALNTMNTEASF. The CDR3, as DNA: TGCAGTGCCCTCAACACCATGAACACTGAAGCTTCCTTT. The chain links TRBV20-1 to TRBJ1-1, with D uncertain. CDR3 size: 13 residues. The germline V gene has CDR1 DFQATT and CDR2 SNEGSKA (reference sequence).

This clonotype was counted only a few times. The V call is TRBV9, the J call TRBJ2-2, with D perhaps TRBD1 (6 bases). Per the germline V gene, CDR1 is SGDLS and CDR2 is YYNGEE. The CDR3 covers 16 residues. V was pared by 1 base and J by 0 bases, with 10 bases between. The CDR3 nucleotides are TGTGCCAGCAGCGTACGAGGGGACACGAACACCGGGGAGCTGTTTTTT. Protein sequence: CASSVRGDTNTGELFF.

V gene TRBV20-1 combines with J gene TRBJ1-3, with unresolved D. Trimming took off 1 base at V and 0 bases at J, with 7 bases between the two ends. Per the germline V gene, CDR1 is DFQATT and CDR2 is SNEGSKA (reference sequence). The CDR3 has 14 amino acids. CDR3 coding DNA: TGCAGTGCTAGAGCTCCCGGCTCTGGAAACACCATATATTTT. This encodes CSARAPGSGNTIYF.

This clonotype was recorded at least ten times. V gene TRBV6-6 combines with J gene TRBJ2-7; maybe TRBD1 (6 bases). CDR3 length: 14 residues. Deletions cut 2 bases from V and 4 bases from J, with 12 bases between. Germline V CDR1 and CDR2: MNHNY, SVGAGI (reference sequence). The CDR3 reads CASSYPGQSYEQYF. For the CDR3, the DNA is TGTGCCAGCAGTTACCCGGGACAATCTTACGAGCAGTACTTC.

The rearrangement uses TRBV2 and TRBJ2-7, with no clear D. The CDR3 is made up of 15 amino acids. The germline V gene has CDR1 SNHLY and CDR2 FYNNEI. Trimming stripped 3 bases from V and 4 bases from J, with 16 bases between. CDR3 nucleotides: TGTGCCAGCAGTGAGGGTCGCGGACGAGGTTACGAGCAGTACTTC. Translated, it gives CASSEGRGRGYEQYF.

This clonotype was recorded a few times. CDR3 in DNA: TGCAGCGTTGAGAGGCAGGGGTATGGCTACACCTTC. It yields the protein CSVERQGYGYTF. The chain is built from TRBV29-1 and TRBJ1-2; D perhaps matches TRBD1 (6 bases). This CDR3 spans 12 amino acids. Trimming removed 3 bases from V and 5 bases from J, with 10 bases in between. Germline V gene lookup returns CDR1 SQVTM and CDR2 ANQGSEA.

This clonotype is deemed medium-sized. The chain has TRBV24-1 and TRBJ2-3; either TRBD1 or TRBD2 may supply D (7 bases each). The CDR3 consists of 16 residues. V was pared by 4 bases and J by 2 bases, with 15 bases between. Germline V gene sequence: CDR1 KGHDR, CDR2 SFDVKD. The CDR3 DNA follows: TGTGCCACCAGTGAGGGAGGGACAGACTTCACAGATACGCAGTATTTT. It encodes CATSEGGTDFTDTQYF.

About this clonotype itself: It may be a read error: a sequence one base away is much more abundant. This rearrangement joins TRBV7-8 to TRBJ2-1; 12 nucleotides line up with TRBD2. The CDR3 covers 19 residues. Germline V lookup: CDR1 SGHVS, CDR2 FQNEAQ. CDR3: CASSPNRLAGGHSSNEQFF. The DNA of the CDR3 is TGTGCCAGCAGCCCGAATCGGCTAGCGGGAGGGCACTCCTCCAATGAGCAGTTCTTC.

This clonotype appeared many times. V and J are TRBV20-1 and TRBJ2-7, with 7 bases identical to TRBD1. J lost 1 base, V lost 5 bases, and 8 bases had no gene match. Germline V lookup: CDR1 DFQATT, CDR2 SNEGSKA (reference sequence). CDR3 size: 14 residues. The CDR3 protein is CSAPRTGGSYEQYF. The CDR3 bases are TGCAGTGCTCCAAGGACAGGCGGGTCCTACGAGCAGTACTTC.

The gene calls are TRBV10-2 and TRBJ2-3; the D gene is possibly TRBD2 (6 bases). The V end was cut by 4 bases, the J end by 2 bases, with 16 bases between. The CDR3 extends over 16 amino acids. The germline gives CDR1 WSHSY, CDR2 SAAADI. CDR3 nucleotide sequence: TGCGCCAGCAGTGCCGAACGGGAGTGGCTCACAGATACGCAGTATTTT. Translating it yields CASSAEREWLTDTQYF.

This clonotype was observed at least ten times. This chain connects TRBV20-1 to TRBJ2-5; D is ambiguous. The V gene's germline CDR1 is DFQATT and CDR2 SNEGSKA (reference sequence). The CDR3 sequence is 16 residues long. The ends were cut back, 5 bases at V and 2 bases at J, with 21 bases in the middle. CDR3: CSALSPRTDPQETQYF. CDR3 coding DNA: TGCAGTGCTTTAAGTCCAAGGACCGACCCACAAGAGACCCAGTACTTC.

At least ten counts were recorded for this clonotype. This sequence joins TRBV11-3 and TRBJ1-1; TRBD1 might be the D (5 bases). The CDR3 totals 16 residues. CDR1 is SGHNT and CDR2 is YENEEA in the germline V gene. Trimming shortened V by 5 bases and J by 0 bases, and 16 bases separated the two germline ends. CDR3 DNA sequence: TGTGCCAGCAGCCAGGGCGGCGGGGAGATGAACACTGAAGCTTTCTTT. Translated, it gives CASSQGGGEMNTEAFF.

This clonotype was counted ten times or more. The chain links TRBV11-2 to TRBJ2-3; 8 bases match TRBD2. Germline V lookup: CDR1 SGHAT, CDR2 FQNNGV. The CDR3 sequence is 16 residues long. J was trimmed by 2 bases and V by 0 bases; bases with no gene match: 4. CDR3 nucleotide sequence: TGTGCCAGCAGCTTAGATCGGGGGGGACCCACAGATACGCAGTATTTT. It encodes CASSLDRGGPTDTQYF. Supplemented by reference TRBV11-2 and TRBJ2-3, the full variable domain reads EAGVAQSPRYKIIEKRQSVAFWCNPISGHATLYWYQQILGQGPKLLIQFQNNGVVDDSQLPKDRFSAERLKGVDSTLKIQPAKLEDSAVYLCASSLDRGGPTDTQYFGPGTRLTVL.